Below are 3 T cell receptor beta chains sequenced from a single sample in a study of Ad26.COV2.S vaccination and SARS-CoV-2 variants. This table comes from immunoSEQ multiplex PCR, and its TCRdb copy is limited to in-frame clones, with some not included. The sample carries 300,000 to 350,000 clones, 70% to 90% recorded once. The treatment denotes: some 19 received Ad26.COV2.S at low or high dose, single or two shots; several received placebo; per-sample allocation not given. Samples analyzed were those drawn on day 63 after the first vaccine or placebo injection. Here the sequenced sample was peripheral blood, taken in a trial of Ad26.COV2.S vaccine versus placebo. Source of these receptors: a person aged 18-60 years who received the Ad26.COV2.S COVID-19 vaccine or a placebo.

The chain employs TRBV24-1 and TRBJ2-1; D not resolved. The V end lost 10 bases, the J end lost 12 bases, and 18 bases lay between the germline ends. In germline, CDR1 is KGHDR, CDR2 SFDVKD. The CDR3 is 12 amino acids. CDR3 loop: CATGASMEGQFF. The CDR3 region has the DNA TGTGCCACTGGCGCATCCATGGAAGGGCAGTTCTTC.

The chain has TRBV6-2 or TRBV6-3 and TRBJ2-7; D remains unclear. The CDR3 loop spans 13 amino acids. Germline-derived CDR1 and CDR2 are MNHEY and SVGEGT. V was clipped by 4 bases and J by 3 bases, with 10 bases between them. The CDR3 reads CASSWAVLYEQYF. Here the CDR3 DNA reads TGTGCCAGCAGTTGGGCAGTTCTCTACGAGCAGTACTTC.

V gene TRBV5-5 combines with J gene TRBJ2-1; D call uncertain. The CDR3 is made up of 12 amino acids. The V and J ends lost 2 bases and 7 bases respectively, with 7 bases between them. CDR1 is SGHKS, CDR2 YYEKEE, per germline (reference sequence). CDR3 DNA: TGTGCCAGCAGCTTCAGTACGAATGAGCAGTTCTTC. It yields the protein CASSFSTNEQFF. The variable domain in full, completed from reference TRBV5-5 and TRBJ2-1, reads DAGVTQSPTHLIKTRGQQVTLRCSPISGHKSVSWYQQVLGQGPQFIFQYYEKEERGRGNFPDRFSARQFPNYSSELNVNALLLGDSALYLCASSFSTNEQFFGPGTRLTVL.